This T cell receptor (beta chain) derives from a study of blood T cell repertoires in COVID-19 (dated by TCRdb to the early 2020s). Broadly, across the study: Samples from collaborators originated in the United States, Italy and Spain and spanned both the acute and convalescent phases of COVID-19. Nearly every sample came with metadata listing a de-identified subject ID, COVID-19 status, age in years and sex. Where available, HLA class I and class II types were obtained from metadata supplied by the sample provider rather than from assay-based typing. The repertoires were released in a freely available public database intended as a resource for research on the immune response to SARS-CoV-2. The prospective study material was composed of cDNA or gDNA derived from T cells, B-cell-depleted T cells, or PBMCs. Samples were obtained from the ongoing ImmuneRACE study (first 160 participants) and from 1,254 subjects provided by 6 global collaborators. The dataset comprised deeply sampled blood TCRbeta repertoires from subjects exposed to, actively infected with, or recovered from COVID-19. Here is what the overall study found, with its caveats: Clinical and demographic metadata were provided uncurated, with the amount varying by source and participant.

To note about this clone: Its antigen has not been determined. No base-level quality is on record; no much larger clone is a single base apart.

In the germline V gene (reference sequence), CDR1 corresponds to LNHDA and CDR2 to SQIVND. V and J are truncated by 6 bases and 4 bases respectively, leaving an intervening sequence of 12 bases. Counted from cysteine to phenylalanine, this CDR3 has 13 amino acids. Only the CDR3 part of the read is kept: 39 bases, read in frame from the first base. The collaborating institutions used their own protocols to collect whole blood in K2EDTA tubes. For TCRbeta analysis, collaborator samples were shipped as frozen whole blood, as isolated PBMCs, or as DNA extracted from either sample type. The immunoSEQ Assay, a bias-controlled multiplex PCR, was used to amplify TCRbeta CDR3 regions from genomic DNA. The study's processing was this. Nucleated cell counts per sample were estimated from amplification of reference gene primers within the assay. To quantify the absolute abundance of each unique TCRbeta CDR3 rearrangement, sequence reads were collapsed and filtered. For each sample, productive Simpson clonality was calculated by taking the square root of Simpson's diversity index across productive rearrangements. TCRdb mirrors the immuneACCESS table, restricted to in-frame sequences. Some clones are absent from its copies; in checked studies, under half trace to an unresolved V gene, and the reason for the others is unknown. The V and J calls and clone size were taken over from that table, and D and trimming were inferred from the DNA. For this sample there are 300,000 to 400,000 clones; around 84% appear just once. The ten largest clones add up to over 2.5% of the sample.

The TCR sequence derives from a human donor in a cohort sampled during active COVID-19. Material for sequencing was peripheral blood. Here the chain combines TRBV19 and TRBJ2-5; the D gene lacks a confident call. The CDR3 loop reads CASSRYDRETQYF. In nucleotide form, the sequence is TGTGCCAGTAGCAGATACGATCGAGAGACCCAGTACTTC.